The clone carrying this TCR beta chain has a handful of counts. Its target is unknown. The entry originates in a study of CD8+ T cells in alopecia areata. Specified treatment: oral pan-JAK inhibitor, 5-10 mg twice daily. Following RNA extraction, reverse transcription yielded cDNA that acted as the sequencing template. Measured with immunoSEQ multiplex PCR; TCRdb has only the in-frame clones, and not every one. Among approximately 150,000 clones listed, 50% to 75% were seen once. This CDR3 has 17 amino acids. Germline lookup yields CDR1 SGHRS and CDR2 YFSETQ. V lost 3 bases to trimming and J lost 0 bases, with 15 bases between them. Study-wide results and limits: On tofacitinib, scalp clonality and expanded CD8+ clones among top 100 fell significantly.

The chain recombines TRBV5-1 with TRBJ2-2; the D call may be TRBD1 or TRBD2 (5 bases each). The sequence was collected from a human donor with alopecia areata. This material consisted of CD4+ T cells sorted from blood, taken between weeks 55 and 65, from a patient treated with tofacitinib. CDR3 bases: TGCGCCAGCAGCTGGACCGGGCAGGGAGCGAACACCGGGGAGCTGTTTTTT. Residues: CASSWTGQGANTGELFF.